The 11 T cell receptor beta chains below all came from one sample that was sequenced in a study of blood T cell repertoires in COVID-19. Only in-frame clones appear in the TCRdb table, and some are missing; sequencing was by immunoSEQ multiplex PCR. This sample yields 50,000 to 65,000 clones, of which 80% to 95% are seen a single time; around 6% belongs to the top ten. Sequenced input: peripheral blood. The origin of the receptors is a human donor in a cohort sampled during active COVID-19.

The chain combines TRBV3-1 (or the pseudogene TRBV3-2) with TRBJ1-2; TRBD1 might be the D (6 bases). The CDR3 has 16 amino acids. The V end was cut by 0 bases, the J end by 4 bases, with 15 bases between. From germline, CDR1 is LGHDT and CDR2 YNNKEL (reference sequence). CDR3 coding DNA: TGTGCCAGCAGCCAAGAATGGGGGCGCGGGTTCTATGGCTACACCTTC. The encoded protein is CASSQEWGRGFYGYTF.

The chain joins TRBV14 to TRBJ2-5; no firm D call. The germline V gene has CDR1 SGHDN and CDR2 FVKESK. The CDR3 contains 17 residues. V lost 1 base, J lost 1 base, and 16 bases lay in between. This chain's CDR3 is CASSQGQTNIFQETQYF. The CDR3 DNA sequence: TGTGCCAGCAGCCAAGGGCAGACAAACATATTCCAAGAGACCCAGTACTTC.

The chain employs TRBV19 and TRBJ2-2; 8 bases fit TRBD2. CDR3 length: 14 amino acids. J was trimmed by 6 bases and V by 3 bases; bases with no gene match: 3. Germline CDR1 reads LNHDA; CDR2 reads SQIVND (reference sequence). The CDR3 is CASSIRTSSGELFF. The CDR3 region has the DNA TGTGCCAGTAGTATCCGGACTAGCTCCGGGGAGCTGTTTTTT.

The chain employs TRBV7-3 and TRBJ2-7; 8 bases line up with TRBD2. The CDR3 totals 15 residues. V lost 1 base, J lost 5 bases, and 7 bases stayed unmatched. CDR1 and CDR2 (germline): SGHTA, FQGTGA. The CDR3 DNA follows: TGTGCCAGCAGCTTAATCGGGGGACTAGGGGACGAGCAGTACTTC. Its translation is CASSLIGGLGDEQYF.

In DNA, the CDR3 is TGTGCCAGCAGTTTAAAGGTAGGCGGGGACACCTTC. The encoded protein is CASSLKVGGDTF. The rearrangement links TRBV27 to TRBJ1-2; D is undetermined. The CDR3 is 12 amino acids. Looked up from germline, CDR1 is MNHEY and CDR2 is SMNVEV (reference sequence). V was shortened by 2 bases and J by 12 bases, with 13 bases between the two germline ends.

This rearrangement joins TRBV7-6 to TRBJ2-2, with 8 bases aligning to TRBD2. In germline, CDR1 is SGHVS, CDR2 FNYEAQ. Trimming cost V 4 bases and J 5 bases; bases outside gene matches: 6. This CDR3 contains 15 residues. The DNA of the CDR3 is TGTGCCAGCAGCTCGTCTATAGCGGGAACCGGGGAGCTGTTTTTT. It specifies CASSSSIAGTGELFF.

The V gene is TRBV10-3, the J gene TRBJ2-7; 7 bases are shared with TRBD1. This CDR3 comprises 14 residues. Germline V CDR1 and CDR2: ENHRY, SYGVKD. With 7 bases clipped from V and 2 bases from J, the junction kept 8 bases outside the gene matches. The CDR3 nucleotides are TGTGCCATCACAGAAGGACAGGCCGCCTACGAGCAGTACTTC. Residues: CAITEGQAAYEQYF.

As DNA, the CDR3 is TGTGCCAGCAGCCAACTTAACAGGGTCGGGCAGTACTTC. As protein: CASSQLNRVGQYF. The chain joins TRBV14 to TRBJ2-7; possible D gene TRBD1, 6 bases. Germline V gene data show CDR1 as SGHDN and CDR2 as FVKESK. Trimming removed 2 bases from V and 9 bases from J, with 14 bases in between. The CDR3 has 13 residues.

The rearrangement joins TRBV9 to TRBJ2-7, with 9 bases identical to TRBD2. From germline, CDR1 is SGDLS and CDR2 YYNGEE. This CDR3 region has 19 residues. Losses at the gene ends were 0 bases for V and 1 base for J; bases not matched to a gene: 14. The CDR3 region is CASSVGMLAGHLSSYEQYF. In DNA, the CDR3 is TGTGCCAGCAGCGTAGGGATGCTAGCGGGGCACCTGTCTTCCTACGAGCAGTACTTC.

The chain couples TRBV9 to TRBJ1-2, with D uncertain. The V gene lost 2 bases and the J gene lost 2 bases, with 7 bases spanning the gap. The germline CDR1 and CDR2 sequences are SGDLS and YYNGEE. This CDR3 is 13 amino acids long. The CDR3 loop reads CASSVAENYGYTF. CDR3 in DNA: TGTGCCAGCAGCGTCGCGGAGAACTATGGCTACACCTTC.

This clone appeared once. The V and J genes are TRBV7-8 and TRBJ2-1; 11 bases align to TRBD2. V was clipped by 5 bases and J by 3 bases; unmatched bases: 3. This CDR3 spans 15 amino acids. In germline, CDR1 is SGHVS, CDR2 FQNEAQ. CDR3 DNA: TGTGCCAGCAGCCTCGGGACTAGCGGCTACAATGAGCAGTTCTTC. It specifies CASSLGTSGYNEQFF.